Below, 3 T cell receptor beta chains from the same sample are listed, as sequenced in a study of Tregs in tolerant kidney transplant recipients (dated by TCRdb to the late 2010s). Library preparation was by the immunoSEQ multiplex PCR assay. TCRdb mirrors the immuneACCESS table, restricted to in-frame sequences. Some clones are absent from its copies; in checked studies, under half trace to an unresolved V gene, and the reason for the others is unknown. Present in this sample are fewer than 80,000 clones, less than 90% of which were seen just once. The ten largest account for around 0.4% of the sample. The time point label of this sample denotes: blood sample drawn before combined kidney and bone marrow transplant. The material was CD4+ T cells from blood, obtained before the transplant. All receptors derive from a human donor who received a combined kidney and bone marrow transplant.

The sample holds one count of this clone. V gene TRBV28 combines with J gene TRBJ1-3, with 7 bases identical to TRBD1. Germline values: CDR1 MDHEN, CDR2 SYDVKM. This CDR3 is built from 17 residues. V was clipped by 7 bases and J by 0 bases; unmatched bases: 12. The CDR3 region is CASISPTGAHSGNTIYF. For the CDR3, the DNA is TGTGCCAGCATCTCACCCACAGGGGCCCACTCTGGAAACACCATATATTTT. Combining the CDR3 with reference TRBV28 and TRBJ1-3 gives the whole variable domain DVKVTQSSRYLVKRTGEKVFLECVQDMDHENMFWYRQDPGLGLRLIYFSYDVKMKEKGDIPEGYSVSREKKERFSLILESASTNQTSMYLCASISPTGAHSGNTIYFGEGSWLTVV.

CDR3 bases: TGTGCCAGCAGCATGACAGGGGTCACCGGGGAGCTGTTTTTT. Its translation is CASSMTGVTGELFF. The chain combines TRBV6-1 with TRBJ2-2; TRBD1 matches 8 bases. V shed 6 bases, J shed 4 bases, and the junction held 4 bases outside the gene matches. Germline V gene lookup returns CDR1 MNHNS and CDR2 SASEGT. The CDR3 contains 14 residues.

This sequence joins TRBV2 and TRBJ2-2; TRBD1 matches 10 bases. With 11 bases clipped from V and 0 bases from J, the junction kept 9 bases outside the gene matches. The CDR3 is 16 residues long. CDR1 and CDR2 from the germline V gene are SNHLY and FYNNEI. CDR3 region: CARTKDRGANTGELFF. The CDR3 nucleotides read TGTGCCCGTACTAAGGACAGGGGGGCGAACACCGGGGAGCTGTTTTTT.